Shown below are 24 T cell receptor beta chains from a single sample sequenced in a study of blood T cell repertoires in COVID-19. Method: immunoSEQ multiplex PCR; TCRdb's copy keeps in-frame clones and lacks some. This table holds a few hundred thousand clones, 89% found once. The sample comprised peripheral blood. The source is a man between 18 and 35 years old who had recovered from COVID-19.

The chain couples TRBV7-9 to TRBJ1-2; TRBD1 is a possible D gene (5 bases). Germline V gene sequence: CDR1 SEHNR, CDR2 FQNEAQ (reference sequence). Trimming stripped 1 base from V and 3 bases from J, with 6 bases between. The length of the CDR3 is 13 residues. The CDR3 reads CASSLEQDYGYTF. CDR3 DNA: TGTGCCAGCAGCTTAGAACAGGACTATGGCTACACCTTC.

CDR3 DNA: TGTGCCAGCAGCGTCGGGGGACAGTTTAATCAGCCCCAGCATTTT. Protein product: CASSVGGQFNQPQHF. J is TRBJ1-5 and V is TRBV9; 7 bases agree with TRBD1. Germline CDR1 reads SGDLS; CDR2 reads YYNGEE. This CDR3 is built from 15 residues. The V and J ends lost 2 bases and 4 bases, in that order; junction bases with no gene match: 6.

The chain recombines TRBV7-9 with TRBJ1-1, with D perhaps TRBD1 (5 bases). Trimming took off 3 bases at V and 4 bases at J, with 9 bases between the two ends. Germline lookup yields CDR1 SEHNR and CDR2 FQNEAQ (reference sequence). This CDR3 region has 13 residues. The CDR3 region has the DNA TGTGCCAGCAGCTTGTCAGGGTCCACTGAAGCTTTCTTT. Residues: CASSLSGSTEAFF.

V gene TRBV6-4 combines with J gene TRBJ1-1; D possibly corresponds to TRBD1 (6 bases). The CDR3 has 13 residues. Per the germline V gene, CDR1 is MRHNA and CDR2 is SNTAGT. Trimming removed 6 bases at V and 8 bases at J, with 16 bases between. CDR3 sequence reads: CASRAGQSSEAFF. The DNA for the CDR3 is TGTGCCAGCAGGGCCGGACAGAGCTCGGAAGCTTTCTTT.

The chain carries TRBV25-1 and TRBJ1-2; 10 bases are a match to TRBD1. The ends lost 4 bases at V and 5 bases at J; junction bases unmatched: 4. This CDR3 has 14 residues. In germline, CDR1 is MGHDK, CDR2 SYGVNS. In DNA form, the CDR3 reads TGTGCCAGCAGTGGATGGACAGGGGGATATGGCTACACCTTC. Residues: CASSGWTGGYGYTF.

V and J are TRBV7-2 and TRBJ2-2; a weak D match, TRBD1 (5 bases). CDR3 length: 14 amino acids. V gave up 7 bases and J gave up 5 bases, with 14 bases separating them. Germline-derived CDR1 and CDR2 are SGHTA and FQGNSA. The CDR3 nucleotides read TGTGCCAGCACCTCTTGGGGCAGGACCGGGGAGCTGTTTTTT. This encodes CASTSWGRTGELFF.

The chain combines TRBV10-1 with TRBJ2-5; D perhaps matches TRBD1 (5 bases). V lost 3 bases to trimming and J lost 6 bases, with 14 bases between them. The CDR3 totals 14 residues. Germline assignment: CDR1 WNHNN and CDR2 SYGVQD (reference sequence). The chain's CDR3 is CASSDREGKQTQYF. As DNA, the CDR3 is TGCGCCAGCAGTGACAGGGAAGGGAAACAGACCCAGTACTTC.

This rearrangement joins TRBV6-4 to TRBJ2-1; 9 positions match TRBD2. The CDR3 sequence is 18 residues long. J lost 0 bases, V lost 0 bases, and 6 bases had no gene match. The V gene's germline CDR1 is MRHNA and CDR2 SNTAGT. CDR3 sequence (DNA): TGTGCCAGCAGTGACTCGGGGACTAGCCGTGGCTCCTACAATGAGCAGTTCTTC. Amino acids: CASSDSGTSRGSYNEQFF.

V is TRBV27 and J is TRBJ1-2; possible D gene TRBD1, 5 bases. This CDR3 is built from 13 residues. The V and J ends lost 2 bases and 5 bases respectively, with 9 bases between them. Germline V CDR1 and CDR2: MNHEY, SMNVEV (reference sequence). CDR3 DNA sequence: TGTGCCAGCAGTTTACAGGGCCGGTATGGCTACACCTTC. The encoded protein is CASSLQGRYGYTF.

The chain is built from TRBV27 and TRBJ2-5, with 11 nucleotides matching TRBD2. Germline V gene data show CDR1 as MNHEY and CDR2 as SMNVEV (reference sequence). The CDR3 has 19 amino acids. V dropped 3 bases and J dropped 1; count of bases not matched to a gene: 13. The CDR3 protein is CASSLAGTSGPRSQETQYF. The CDR3 nucleotides read TGTGCCAGCAGTTTGGCCGGGACTAGCGGCCCTAGATCCCAAGAGACCCAGTACTTC.

This clone was seen only once. J is TRBJ1-2 and V is TRBV14, with TRBD1 matching 7 bases. The CDR3 has 13 residues. The germline CDR1 and CDR2 sequences are SGHDN and FVKESK. With V trimmed by 5 bases and J by 5 bases, 5 bases remained unmatched. CDR3 protein: CASSTGTAYGYTF. CDR3 DNA: TGTGCCAGCAGCACCGGGACAGCTTATGGCTACACCTTC.

The chain is built from TRBV21-1 and TRBJ2-7; the table's TRBD1 call for D was not verified on the DNA. TRBV21-1 is a pseudogene segment. This CDR3 contains 15 residues. Written as DNA, the CDR3 is TGTGCCAGCACCCCCCGGACAGGGGACTCCTACGAGCAGTACTTC. Translation gives CASTPRTGDSYEQYF.

This sequence joins TRBV7-3 and TRBJ1-2; D is ambiguous. This CDR3 has 14 residues. In germline, CDR1 is SGHTA, CDR2 FQGTGA. V was pared by 1 base and J by 6 bases, with 12 bases between. CDR3 bases: TGTGCCAGCAGCTTAAGGTTCACTGCGGATGGCTACACCTTC. Its protein product is CASSLRFTADGYTF.

The chain links TRBV18 to TRBJ1-1; a possible D gene is TRBD1 (6 bases). The germline V gene has CDR1 KGHSH and CDR2 LQKENI. V shed 4 bases and J shed 4 bases, with 13 bases lying between them. This CDR3 comprises 14 residues. Here the CDR3 reads CASSLTGLGTEAFF. The CDR3 DNA reads TGTGCCAGCTCACTAACAGGGTTAGGCACTGAAGCTTTCTTT.

This chain joins TRBV27 and TRBJ2-5, with 9 bases lining up with TRBD2. The V gene end was trimmed by 6 bases and the J gene end by 6 bases; junction bases not matched to a gene: 8. The germline gives CDR1 MNHEY, CDR2 SMNVEV (reference sequence). The CDR3 runs to 14 residues. CDR3 nucleotides: TGTGCCAGCAGCCCCGGGACTAGCATCCAGACCCAGTACTTC. Its protein is CASSPGTSIQTQYF.

This chain connects TRBV25-1 to TRBJ1-1, with D unresolved. This CDR3 is built from 13 residues. V lost 3 bases and J lost 0, with 5 bases in between. Looked up from germline, CDR1 is MGHDK and CDR2 is SYGVNS. CDR3 sequence: CASSDGLNTEAFF. CDR3 nucleotide sequence: TGTGCCAGCAGTGATGGCCTGAACACTGAAGCTTTCTTT. The full variable domain, completed using reference TRBV25-1 and TRBJ1-1, is EADIYQTPRYLVIGTGKKITLECSQTMGHDKMYWYQQDPGMELHLIHYSYGVNSTEKGDLSSESTVSRIRTEHFPLTLESARPSHTSQYLCASSDGLNTEAFFGQGTRLTVV.

This chain connects TRBV10-2 to TRBJ2-1, with a tentative D call TRBD2 (5 bases). There are 16 residues in the CDR3. Germline V gene sequence: CDR1 WSHSY, CDR2 SAAADI. Trimming took 2 bases from V and 0 from J, leaving 11 bases between them. The CDR3 bases are TGCGCCAGCAGTGAGGTGGAGCGGAGCTCCTACAATGAGCAGTTCTTC. This translates into CASSEVERSSYNEQFF.

This clone was observed once. This rearrangement joins TRBV7-8 to TRBJ1-1, with a tentative D call TRBD1 (5 bases). This CDR3 has 13 amino acids. Germline CDR1 SGHVS, CDR2 FQNEAQ. V lost 1 base, J lost 7 bases, and 10 bases lay in between. CDR3 residues: CASSLGGGGEAFF. In DNA form, the CDR3 reads TGTGCCAGCAGCTTAGGCGGGGGTGGTGAAGCTTTCTTT.

This chain links TRBV3-1 (or the pseudogene TRBV3-2) with TRBJ1-4; D remains ambiguous. This CDR3 has 14 residues. From germline, CDR1 is LGHDT and CDR2 YNNKEL (reference sequence). The ends were cut back, 4 bases at V and 3 bases at J, with 9 bases in the middle. The CDR3 loop is CASSRSGANEKLFF. The CDR3 region has the DNA TGTGCCAGCAGCCGTAGTGGAGCTAATGAAAAACTGTTTTTT.

The chain employs TRBV4-3 and TRBJ1-1; the D is unclear. The V and J ends lost 1 base and 4 bases respectively, with 10 bases between them. The germline CDR1 and CDR2 sequences are LGHNA and YSLEER. The CDR3 runs 14 residues. CDR3 protein: CASSQGSSSTEAFF. For the CDR3, the DNA is TGCGCCAGCAGCCAAGGGTCAAGTAGCACTGAAGCTTTCTTT.

The V gene is TRBV15, the J gene TRBJ2-3, with 10 bases lining up with TRBD2. The germline V gene encodes CDR1 LNHNV and CDR2 YYDKDF (reference sequence). The trim removed 4 bases at V and 5 bases at J, leaving 9 bases unmatched. The CDR3 length is 16 residues. The CDR3 protein is CATSKIASGGGDTQYF. As DNA, the CDR3 is TGTGCCACCAGCAAAATTGCTAGCGGGGGCGGAGATACGCAGTATTTT.

The chain is built from TRBV24-1 and TRBJ2-4; the match to TRBD1 covers 8 bases. CDR1 is KGHDR and CDR2 is SFDVKD in the germline V gene. This CDR3 is built from 22 residues. Trimming at V came to 3 bases and at J to 2 bases, leaving 23 bases not matched to a gene. In nucleotides, the CDR3 is TGTGCCACCAGTGATCCCGGCCAGGGGGCCCCACAGGGACCATTAACCAAAAACATTCAGTACTTC. It encodes CATSDPGQGAPQGPLTKNIQYF.

V usage is TRBV2 and J usage is TRBJ1-1; no clear D. Looked up from germline, CDR1 is SNHLY and CDR2 is FYNNEI. The CDR3 extends over 14 amino acids. Trimming stripped 7 bases from V and 1 base from J, with 13 bases between. CDR3 residues: CASKSQVANTEAFF. The CDR3 DNA reads as TGTGCCAGCAAATCCCAGGTGGCGAACACTGAAGCTTTCTTT.

This rearrangement joins TRBV10-3 to TRBJ1-6; D possibly corresponds to TRBD1 (5 bases). Trimming pared 0 bases from V and 7 bases from J, leaving 10 bases between. CDR1 and CDR2 from the germline V gene are ENHRY and SYGVKD. This CDR3 is 15 amino acids long. CDR3 protein: CAISESTDKNSPLHF. Here the CDR3 DNA reads TGTGCCATCAGTGAGTCGACAGATAAGAATTCACCCCTCCACTTT.